Listed below are T cell receptor beta chains from one sample, sequenced in a study of T cell responses to AZD1222 COVID-19 vaccine. Libraries were prepared by immunoSEQ multiplex PCR; TCRdb keeps only in-frame clonotypes and omits some of them. Of about 140,000 clones in the sample, 80% to 95% were seen once. The sequenced sample was peripheral blood, obtained 28 days after the second AZD1222 dose. These receptors all stem from an adult who received the AZD1222 COVID-19 vaccine. CDR3s include the opening cysteine and the closing phenylalanine or tryptophan. The D gene is left open where the match is weak. Rows give clone size only sometimes, using once, few, many, or a class for an expanded clone.

D gene,V gene,J gene,clone size,CDR3 protein,CDR3 DNA
TRBD1,TRBV11-1,TRBJ1-3,-,CASSDRGSGNTIYF,TGTGCCAGCAGCGACAGGGGCTCTGGAAACACCATATATTTT
TRBD2,TRBV24-1,TRBJ2-1,-,CATSDFGRVHFF,TGTGCCACCAGTGATTTTGGGAGGGTGCATTTCTTC
-,TRBV28,TRBJ1-2,-,CASSSPGAGFANYGYTF,TGTGCCAGCAGTTCACCTGGAGCGGGATTTGCTAACTATGGCTACACCTTC
-,TRBV28,TRBJ2-4,-,CASSLSTGRITVAKNIQYF,TGTGCCAGCAGTTTATCGACAGGGAGGATAACGGTAGCCAAAAACATTCAGTACTTC
-,TRBV11-3,TRBJ2-1,-,CASSSGGGLGQFF,TGTGCCAGCAGCTCGGGAGGGGGCCTCGGGCAGTTCTTC
-,TRBV5-6,TRBJ2-2,-,CASSPVVSATGELFF,TGTGCCAGCAGCCCGGTGGTATCCGCGACCGGGGAGCTGTTTTTT
-,TRBV18,TRBJ2-5,-,CASSPPGPQETQYF,TGTGCCAGCTCACCCCCGGGACCCCAAGAGACCCAGTACTTC
-,TRBV6-1,TRBJ1-4,-,CASSEGRLEKLFF,TGTGCCAGCAGTGAAGGGCGACTTGAAAAACTGTTTTTT
-,TRBV27,TRBJ1-2,-,CASSWAGKNYGYTF,TGTGCCAGCAGTTGGGCAGGGAAGAACTATGGCTACACCTTC
TRBD1,TRBV10-2,TRBJ1-6,-,CASSDPFGQGTWSPLHF,TGCGCCAGCAGCGATCCCTTCGGACAGGGGACATGGTCACCCCTCCACTTT
-,TRBV18,TRBJ1-3,few,CASSPSSSGNTIYF,TGTGCCAGCTCACCAAGCAGCTCTGGAAACACCATATATTTT
TRBD2,TRBV7-6,TRBJ2-7,many,CASSLVLGGSEQYF,TGTGCCAGCAGCTTAGTTTTGGGAGGGTCCGAGCAGTACTTC
TRBD1,TRBV20-1,TRBJ1-1,once,CSARTGEFAFF,TGCAGTGCTAGAACAGGGGAATTTGCTTTCTTT
TRBD1,TRBV28,TRBJ1-5,-,CASSSGQGTDQHF,TGTGCCAGCAGTTCGGGACAGGGGACCGACCAGCATTTT
-,TRBV6-5,TRBJ2-7,-,CASSSSVGTRPSEQYF,-
TRBD2,TRBV28,TRBJ2-7,-,CASSPGGGGAIEQYF,TGTGCCAGCAGCCCCGGGGGCGGGGGGGCCATCGAGCAGTACTTC
-,TRBV28,TRBJ1-2,once,CASSRVYYGYTF,TGTGCCAGCTCCAGGGTCTACTATGGCTACACCTTC
-,TRBV7-2,TRBJ2-7,-,CASSLAGLTLPTEQYF,TGTGCCAGCAGCTTAGCGGGACTCACGCTCCCCACCGAGCAGTACTTC
TRBD2,TRBV3-1/TRBV3-2,TRBJ2-1,-,CASSQVTSGLVEQFF,TGTGCCAGCAGCCAAGTAACTAGCGGGTTAGTTGAGCAGTTCTTC
-,TRBV3-1/TRBV3-2,TRBJ1-2,-,CASSQRRNGYTF,TGTGCCAGCAGCCAAAGGAGGAATGGCTACACCTTC
-,TRBV7-2,TRBJ2-1,-,CASSSLYINEQFF,TGTGCCAGCAGCTCCCTGTATATTAATGAGCAGTTCTTC
-,TRBV7-6,TRBJ1-2,-,CASSELAVDGYTF,TGTGCCAGCAGCGAGTTGGCCGTCGATGGCTACACCTTC
-,TRBV7-8,TRBJ2-7,-,CASSPMAGVLSYEQYF,TGTGCCAGCAGCCCCATGGCCGGTGTGCTATCCTACGAGCAGTACTTC
TRBD1,TRBV28,TRBJ1-1,-,CASSLPGQGTEAFF,TGTGCCAGCAGTTTACCGGGACAGGGCACTGAAGCTTTCTTT
-,TRBV7-6,TRBJ2-7,-,CASSQQGGSSYEQYF,TGTGCCAGCAGCCAACAGGGAGGGAGCTCCTACGAGCAGTACTTC
-,TRBV28,TRBJ2-7,-,CASISPTGPGRQYF,TGTGCCAGCATATCTCCTACCGGCCCTGGTCGGCAGTACTTC
-,TRBV10-2,TRBJ2-5,-,CASSESGGQETQYF,TGCGCCAGCAGTGAGTCGGGAGGCCAAGAGACCCAGTACTTC
TRBD2,TRBV4-2,TRBJ2-3,-,CASSQDASGRSTDTQYF,TGTGCCAGCAGCCAAGATGCTAGCGGGAGGTCCACAGATACGCAGTATTTT
TRBD2,TRBV28,TRBJ2-1,-,CASSRGGNYNEQFF,TGTGCCAGCAGCCGGGGGGGCAACTACAATGAGCAGTTCTTC
-,TRBV6-1,TRBJ2-7,-,CASSEARDYEQYF,TGTGCCAGCAGTGAAGCCAGGGACTACGAGCAGTACTTC
-,TRBV6-5,TRBJ2-7,-,CASSYQGGSSYEQYF,TGTGCCAGCAGTTACCAGGGGGGGAGCTCCTACGAGCAGTACTTC
-,TRBV19,TRBJ1-6,-,CASQTVQLDSPLHF,TGTGCCAGTCAGACGGTGCAGCTTGATTCACCCCTCCACTTT
TRBD1,TRBV7-9,TRBJ1-2,-,CASSSTIDRGYGYTF,TGTGCCAGCAGCTCCACAATAGACAGGGGATATGGCTACACCTTC